This TCR beta chain was observed in a study of blood T cell repertoires in COVID-19. Study-wide context: Researchers got acute and convalescent COVID-19 samples from the United States, Italy and Spain. Sources were T cells, B-cell-depleted T cells, or PBMCs; the material itself was cDNA or gDNA.

From germline, CDR1 is KGHSH and CDR2 LQKENI. Trimming removed 0 bases from V and 2 bases from J; junction bases left unmatched: 3. CDR3 length equals 15 residues. In the study's own analysis: Reference gene primer amplification gave estimated nucleated cell counts. Libraries were prepared by immunoSEQ multiplex PCR; TCRdb keeps only in-frame clonotypes and omits some of them. From that table come the V and J calls and clone size; the DNA was used to work out D and trimming. The table lists roughly 100,000 clones, about nine tenths of them singletons. The chain combines TRBV18 with TRBJ1-1; TRBD1 matches at 7 bases. This receptor was taken from a man aged 18 to 30 with acute or convalescent COVID-19. The sequencing sample was made of peripheral blood. The CDR3 is CASSPPGTVNTEAFF. DNA for the CDR3: TGTGCCAGCTCACCACCGGGGACAGTCAACACTGAAGCTTTCTTT.